This entry is about one T cell receptor (beta chain). Its antigen is unidentified. V dropped 7 bases and J dropped 2; count of bases not matched to a gene: 5. This CDR3 comprises 14 residues. These data are taken from a study of blood T cells in healthy people across ages. Study-level points and caveats: Investigators treated diversity estimates from one million T cells as underestimates.

The use of a sample-barcoded 5' primer and a J-beta primer mix characterized a second PCR of roughly 6 to 12 cycles. TCRdb itself ran the 5' RACE reads through MiXCR, one entry per CDR3 protein. The sample holds 1,100,000 or so distinct CDR3 sequences, over 35% seen once. The V call is TRBV12-3 or TRBV12-4, the J call TRBJ1-1, with TRBD1 identical over 9 bases. The sequence was collected from an older woman in good health. The sequenced material came from blood. This CDR3 is CASTMTGGNTEAFF. The CDR3 coding sequence is TGTGCCAGCACAATGACAGGGGGAAACACTGAAGCTTTCTTT.